These 16 T cell receptor beta chains were all obtained from the same sample, sequenced in a study of cytomegalovirus exposure and HLA in healthy donors. The PCR employed 60 Vbeta primers together with 13 Jbeta primers. Produced via immunoSEQ multiplex PCR; TCRdb's table is partial and in-frame only. The sample data list about 150,000 clones. Sequenced material: PBMCs. The source is a woman between 50 and 59 years old in good health and CMV-seronegative.

This chain uses TRBV5-6 with TRBJ2-5; 12 positions agree with TRBD2. The CDR3 runs 16 residues. V lost 0 bases to trimming and J lost 6 bases; unmatched junction nucleotides: 6. The germline V gene encodes CDR1 SGHDT and CDR2 YYEEEE. The CDR3 coding sequence is TGTGCCAGCAGCTTGGGGCTAGCGGGAGGGCCGCAGACCCAGTACTTC. This gives the protein CASSLGLAGGPQTQYF.

This CDR3 reads CASSTSSGPSYEQYF. CDR3 DNA: TGTGCCAGCAGCACCTCTAGCGGGCCTTCCTACGAGCAGTACTTC. V usage is TRBV5-4 and J usage is TRBJ2-7, with 8 bases identical to TRBD2. V shed 4 bases and J 1 base; nucleotides not matched to a gene: 7. Germline-derived CDR1 and CDR2 are SGHNT and YYREEE (reference sequence). The CDR3 is 15 residues long.

V and J are TRBV11-3 and TRBJ1-1; the D gene is possibly TRBD1 (5 bases). In germline, CDR1 is SGHNT, CDR2 YENEEA. The CDR3 covers 16 residues. Trimming stripped 0 bases from V and 1 base from J, with 12 bases between. CDR3 in amino acids: CASSLDLTVSNTEAFF. The DNA for the CDR3 is TGTGCCAGCAGCTTAGACCTGACAGTATCGAACACTGAAGCTTTCTTT. Variable domain in full (rest from reference TRBV11-3 and TRBJ1-1): EAGVVQSPRYKIIEKKQPVAFWCNPISGHNTLYWYLQNLGQGPELLIRYENEEAVDDSQLPKDRFSAERLKGVDSTLKIQPAELGDSAVYLCASSLDLTVSNTEAFFGQGTRLTVV.

This chain joins TRBV2 and TRBJ1-5; possible D gene TRBD1, 6 bases. Germline CDR1 is SNHLY and CDR2 is FYNNEI. V lost 6 bases and J lost 2, with 23 bases in between. The CDR3 length is 18 residues. The CDR3 coding sequence is TGTGCCAGCAGCGTTAATTTGGACGGGGACACCCGCAATCAGCCCCAGCATTTT. It specifies CASSVNLDGDTRNQPQHF.

The genes are TRBV6-5 and TRBJ1-3; D gene unclear. There are 15 residues in the CDR3. CDR1 and CDR2 (germline): MNHEY, SVGAGI. Trimming removed 2 bases at V and 0 bases at J, with 8 bases between. The CDR3 bases are TGTGCCAGCAGTTACACGGGGAGCTCTGGAAACACCATATATTTT. Amino acid sequence: CASSYTGSSGNTIYF.

The chain combines TRBV19 with TRBJ2-7; TRBD2 aligns across 11 bases. V gave up 3 bases and J gave up 4 bases; unmatched junction bases: 14. The CDR3 covers 18 residues. CDR1 LNHDA and CDR2 SQIVND come from the germline V gene (reference sequence). In DNA, the CDR3 is TGTGCCAGTAGTATCCGAGGAGGAGTGACTAGCGGGGCGTACGAGCAGTACTTC. This sequence encodes CASSIRGGVTSGAYEQYF.

The V call is TRBV6-1, the J call TRBJ2-5; 7 bases map to TRBD1. CDR3 length: 15 amino acids. V dropped 1 base and J dropped 5; count of bases not matched to a gene: 7. Germline CDR1 reads MNHNS; CDR2 reads SASEGT. The CDR3 sequence is CASSEGRGIFETQYF. Written as DNA, the CDR3 is TGTGCCAGCAGTGAAGGCAGGGGGATCTTCGAGACCCAGTACTTC.

The chain links TRBV27 to TRBJ2-1, with a weak D call TRBD1 (6 bases). The CDR3 loop spans 15 amino acids. Trimming removed 5 bases at V and 7 bases at J, with 18 bases between. Germline V lookup: CDR1 MNHEY, CDR2 SMNVEV (reference sequence). DNA of the CDR3: TGTGCCAGCAGTCTACAGGGTAAGGGTTGGAATGAGCAGTTCTTC. Translated: CASSLQGKGWNEQFF.

The J gene is TRBJ2-1, the V gene TRBV30, with 8 bases fitting TRBD1. J lost 9 bases, V lost 8 bases, and 15 bases had no gene match. CDR1 GTSNPN and CDR2 SVGIG come from the germline V gene (reference sequence). This CDR3 has 14 residues. CDR3 bases: TGTGCCCGTGGAATAGGGGCAGGGGGCGGTGAGCAGTTCTTC. Protein product: CARGIGAGGGEQFF.

Written as DNA, the CDR3 is TGTGCCAGCAGTTTTAAGACAACGAACTATGGCTACACCTTC. Translating gives CASSFKTTNYGYTF. This chain joins TRBV6-6 and TRBJ1-2, with D unresolved. V gave up 4 bases and J gave up 2 bases, with 11 bases separating them. Germline loops: CDR1 MNHNY, CDR2 SVGAGI (reference sequence). The CDR3 consists of 14 residues.

CDR3 DNA sequence: TGTGCCAGCAGCTTGAGGGGCGCGGGGGAGACCCAGTACTTC. Its translation: CASSLRGAGETQYF. This sequence joins TRBV5-6 and TRBJ2-5; tentatively, D is TRBD2 (6 bases). Trimming took 1 base from V and 5 from J, leaving 12 bases between them. CDR3 length: 14 residues. Germline CDR1 SGHDT, CDR2 YYEEEE. The full variable domain, with the rest looked up from reference TRBV5-6 and TRBJ2-5, is DAGVTQSPTHLIKTRGQQVTLRCSPKSGHDTVSWYQQALGQGPQFIFQYYEEEERQRGNFPDRFSGHQFPNYSSELNVNALLLGDSALYLCASSLRGAGETQYFGPGTRLLVL.

The chain carries TRBV19 and TRBJ2-1; the match to TRBD2 covers 12 bases. With 3 bases clipped from V and 5 bases from J, the junction kept 2 bases outside the gene matches. The germline V gene encodes CDR1 LNHDA and CDR2 SQIVND (reference sequence). CDR3 length: 15 amino acids. CDR3 nucleotides: TGTGCCAGTAGTATTCTAGCGGGGGGGGACAATGAGCAGTTCTTC. Translated: CASSILAGGDNEQFF.

The chain couples TRBV7-9 to TRBJ1-1, with TRBD1 identical over 10 bases. This CDR3 spans 16 amino acids. Losses at the gene ends were 4 bases for V and 4 bases for J; bases not matched to a gene: 9. Germline-derived CDR1 and CDR2 are SEHNR and FQNEAQ (reference sequence). The CDR3 DNA sequence: TGTGCCAGCAGCTCCAAGTGGGACAGGGGAGGCACTGAAGCTTTCTTT. Translating it yields CASSSKWDRGGTEAFF. Filled out from reference TRBV7-9 and TRBJ1-1, the complete variable domain reads DTGVSQNPRHKITKRGQNVTFRCDPISEHNRLYWYRQTLGQGPEFLTYFQNEAQLEKSRLLSDRFSAERPKGSFSTLEIQRTEQGDSAMYLCASSSKWDRGGTEAFFGQGTRLTVV.

The J gene is TRBJ1-3, the V gene TRBV7-9; D may be TRBD1 (5 bases). Per germline, CDR1 SEHNR and CDR2 FQNEAQ (reference sequence). Trimming pared 5 bases from V and 2 bases from J, leaving 13 bases between. This CDR3 comprises 15 residues. The CDR3 protein is CASSPRGGAGNTIYF. DNA of the CDR3: TGTGCCAGCAGCCCACGCGGGGGAGCTGGAAACACCATATATTTT.

Notes on this clone: The junction does not match germline at one end; this may be a read error. V and J are TRBV29-1 and TRBJ2-7, with 11 positions matching TRBD2. This CDR3 comprises 12 residues. Germline V gives CDR1 SQVTM, CDR2 ANQGSEA. The chain's CDR3 is CSVLGLAGGSIF. The CDR3 DNA reads as TGCAGCGTCCTAGGACTAGCGGGTGGCTCCATCTTC.

Comments on this clone: The sample carries other DNA sequences with the same CDR3. The chain recombines TRBV6-5 with TRBJ1-5; TRBD1 is a possible D gene (5 bases). Germline lookup yields CDR1 MNHEY and CDR2 SVGAGI. The CDR3 is 14 residues long. V was clipped by 5 bases and J by 2 bases, with 10 bases between them. The CDR3 region is CASSPPGGNQPQHF. The CDR3, as DNA: TGTGCCAGCAGTCCCCCGGGGGGCAATCAGCCCCAGCATTTT.